The 29 T cell receptor beta chains below all came from one sample that was sequenced in a study of blood T cell repertoires in COVID-19. Sequencing used immunoSEQ multiplex PCR; TCRdb keeps in-frame clones, though not all of them. The sample has approximately 450,000 clones; roughly 91% are singletons. Sequenced: peripheral blood. The origin of the receptors is a woman aged 25 to 39 with acute or convalescent COVID-19.

This clone showed up just a few times. The rearrangement links TRBV28 to TRBJ2-7, with a tentative D call TRBD1 (6 bases). The CDR3 extends over 14 amino acids. Trimming stripped 6 bases from V and 3 bases from J, with 15 bases between. Germline CDR1 reads MDHEN; CDR2 reads SYDVKM. CDR3 sequence reads: CASRLGQTIYEQYF. As DNA, the CDR3 is TGTGCCAGCAGGTTAGGACAGACGATCTACGAGCAGTACTTC.

The chain couples TRBV6-1 to TRBJ2-7; D is unclear. The CDR3 has 13 amino acids. Trimming took 1 base from V and 3 from J, leaving 7 bases between them. Germline CDR1 and CDR2: MNHNS and SASEGT. The CDR3 sequence: CASSEGQVYEQYF. Written as DNA, the CDR3 is TGTGCCAGCAGTGAAGGTCAGGTCTACGAGCAGTACTTC.

The V and J genes are TRBV10-2 and TRBJ1-6, with D perhaps matching TRBD1 (5 bases). The CDR3 runs to 14 residues. V was cut by 4 bases and J by 7 bases, with 11 bases left in between. Germline V gene lookup returns CDR1 WSHSY and CDR2 SAAADI. CDR3: CASSGQGINSPLHF. The DNA for the CDR3 is TGCGCCAGCAGTGGCCAGGGTATAAATTCACCCCTCCACTTT.

This chain uses TRBV18 with TRBJ2-3; TRBD2 matches 12 bases. V was clipped by 3 bases and J by 2 bases; unmatched bases: 3. Germline assignment: CDR1 KGHSH and CDR2 LQKENI. CDR3 length equals 16 residues. DNA of the CDR3: TGTGCCAGCTCACCGACTAGCGGGGGATTCACAGATACGCAGTATTTT. It specifies CASSPTSGGFTDTQYF.

The V and J genes are TRBV4-2 and TRBJ2-3, with 9 nucleotides matching TRBD2. From germline, CDR1 is LGHNA and CDR2 YNFKEQ. The CDR3 covers 17 residues. The V segment lost 2 bases and the J segment 0 bases; nucleotides outside the gene matches: 6. The CDR3 reads CASSQTRLAASTDTQYF. In DNA form, the CDR3 reads TGTGCCAGCAGCCAAACTCGACTAGCGGCTAGCACAGATACGCAGTATTTT.

CDR3: CASGRGGLLDTQYF. The CDR3 bases are TGTGCCAGCGGACGAGGGGGACTACTAGATACGCAGTATTTT. The genes are TRBV7-3 and TRBJ2-3, with D perhaps TRBD2 (7 bases). The CDR3 has 14 residues. The V end lost 8 bases, the J end lost 5 bases, and 17 bases lay between the germline ends. Per germline, CDR1 SGHTA and CDR2 FQGTGA.

The chain joins TRBV29-1 to TRBJ2-3, with TRBD1 matching over 9 bases. This CDR3 is built from 14 residues. Looked up from germline, CDR1 is SQVTM and CDR2 is ANQGSEA. With 5 bases clipped from V and 0 bases from J, the junction kept 3 bases outside the gene matches. The CDR3 region has the DNA TGCAGCGTTAAACAGGGGGCAAGCACAGATACGCAGTATTTT. It encodes CSVKQGASTDTQYF.

V and J are TRBV25-1 and TRBJ2-7, with D perhaps matching TRBD2 (7 bases). The V and J ends lost 10 bases and 4 bases respectively, with 26 bases between them. CDR1 and CDR2 (germline): MGHDK, SYGVNS. This CDR3 has 16 amino acids. In DNA form, the CDR3 reads TGTGCCACCACTAGGGGGGAGGGTCGGGTAATATACGAGCAGTACTTC. This encodes CATTRGEGRVIYEQYF.

This chain connects TRBV5-6 to TRBJ1-1; D is unclear. There are 14 residues in the CDR3. The V and J ends lost 1 base and 3 bases respectively, with 10 bases between them. Germline CDR1 and CDR2: SGHDT and YYEEEE. The CDR3 reads CASSLSPIDTEAFF. As DNA, the CDR3 is TGTGCCAGCAGCTTGAGTCCAATAGACACTGAAGCTTTCTTT.

The rearrangement links TRBV5-1 to TRBJ1-6; no clear D. The CDR3 is 15 amino acids. Trimming shortened V by 0 bases and J by 9 bases, and 13 bases separated the two germline ends. Germline V gives CDR1 SGHRS, CDR2 YFSETQ. In DNA form, the CDR3 reads TGCGCCAGCAGCTTGGAAGCAGGTTGGTCTTCACCCCTCCACTTT. As protein: CASSLEAGWSSPLHF.

This clone was recorded once. This chain joins TRBV7-8 and TRBJ2-7; D remains unclear. Per the germline V gene, CDR1 is SGHVS and CDR2 is FQNEAQ. The V end lost 5 bases, the J end lost 1 base, and 6 bases lay between the germline ends. This CDR3 is built from 12 residues. The CDR3 DNA follows: TGTGCCAGCAGCCCCTATTCCTACGAGCAGTACTTC. Translation: CASSPYSYEQYF.

This rearrangement joins TRBV7-9 to TRBJ2-5, with 12 bases fitting TRBD2. CDR3 length: 15 residues. Looked up from germline, CDR1 is SEHNR and CDR2 is FQNEAQ (reference sequence). The J segment lost 5 bases and the V segment lost 5 bases, leaving 6 bases of the junction unmatched. CDR3 amino acids: CASSKLAGGWETQYF. Written as DNA, the CDR3 is TGTGCCAGCAGCAAACTAGCGGGGGGTTGGGAGACCCAGTACTTC.

This clone occurred once. This chain links TRBV7-9 with TRBJ1-1; D is unresolved. The germline V gene has CDR1 SEHNR and CDR2 FQNEAQ (reference sequence). V gave up 1 base and J gave up 6 bases, with 6 bases separating them. This CDR3 is built from 12 residues. The CDR3 is CASSLVGAEAFF. CDR3 DNA: TGTGCCAGCAGCTTAGTTGGAGCTGAAGCTTTCTTT.

The J gene is TRBJ2-1, the V gene TRBV2; weak D call: TRBD1 (5 bases). The germline V and J ends were trimmed by 6 bases and 6 bases, with 12 bases remaining between them. CDR1 and CDR2 from the germline V gene are SNHLY and FYNNEI. This CDR3 has 13 residues. The CDR3 region has the DNA TGTGCCAGCAGAGCACTGGGGCGCAATGAGCAGTTCTTC. Translation gives CASRALGRNEQFF. Full variable domain (rest looked up from reference TRBV2 and TRBJ2-1): EPEVTQTPSHQVTQMGQEVILRCVPISNHLYFYWYRQILGQKVEFLVSFYNNEISEKSEIFDDQFSVERPDGSNFTLKIRSTKLEDSAMYFCASRALGRNEQFFGPGTRLTVL.

The V gene is TRBV24-1, the J gene TRBJ2-6, with D possibly matching TRBD2 (5 bases). The CDR3 sequence is 20 residues long. CDR1 KGHDR and CDR2 SFDVKD come from the germline V gene. Trimming took 6 bases from V and 3 from J, leaving 26 bases between them. CDR3 DNA sequence: TGTGCCACCAGTCGATCAGGACCTACGGCTTCCGGGGATGGGGCCAACGTCCTGACTTTC. Residues: CATSRSGPTASGDGANVLTF.

This clone occurred a few times. The chain joins TRBV5-6 to TRBJ1-3, with D possibly matching TRBD1 (6 bases). The germline gives CDR1 SGHDT, CDR2 YYEEEE. V lost 3 bases and J lost 5, with 18 bases in between. The CDR3 loop spans 16 amino acids. The DNA for the CDR3 is TGTGCCAGCAGCTCCAGGGGCGGAAGCCCTAGAAACACCATATATTTT. Translation gives CASSSRGGSPRNTIYF.

This chain joins TRBV5-1 and TRBJ1-4; TRBD1 agrees at 7 bases. The V gene end was trimmed by 5 bases and the J gene end by 6 bases; junction bases not matched to a gene: 7. Germline assignment: CDR1 SGHRS and CDR2 YFSETQ. The CDR3 sequence is 14 residues long. The CDR3, as DNA: TGCGCCAGCAGTAGTGGGACAGAACATGAAAAACTGTTTTTT. Translation: CASSSGTEHEKLFF.

In the case of this clone: Other nucleotide sequences from this sample produce the same CDR3. The rearrangement uses TRBV5-6 and TRBJ2-3, with no clear D. Trimming stripped 0 bases from V and 5 bases from J, with 4 bases between. Germline V lookup: CDR1 SGHDT, CDR2 YYEEEE. The CDR3 is 12 residues long. The CDR3 loop reads CASSLGGDTQYF. Written as DNA, the CDR3 is TGTGCCAGCAGCTTGGGAGGAGATACGCAGTATTTT.

The rearrangement links TRBV6-5 to TRBJ1-1; 8 bases are shared with TRBD1. This CDR3 is 13 amino acids long. Trimming at V came to 7 bases and at J to 1 base, leaving 2 bases not matched to a gene. CDR1 MNHEY and CDR2 SVGAGI come from the germline V gene. CDR3 loop: CASKGQGNTEAFF. CDR3 DNA: TGTGCCAGCAAAGGACAGGGGAACACTGAAGCTTTCTTT.

This sequence joins TRBV30 and TRBJ1-1; the match to TRBD1 covers 9 bases. CDR3 length: 14 amino acids. The J segment lost 3 bases and the V segment lost 0 bases, leaving 2 bases of the junction unmatched. The germline CDR1 and CDR2 sequences are GTSNPN and SVGIG (reference sequence). Written as DNA, the CDR3 is TGTGCCTGGAGTGTAGGACAGGGGCACACTGAAGCTTTCTTT. It translates to CAWSVGQGHTEAFF.

This chain joins TRBV6-6 and TRBJ1-2, with TRBD1 matching over 7 bases. V gave up 6 bases and J gave up 4 bases; unmatched junction bases: 8. Per the germline V gene, CDR1 is MNHNY and CDR2 is SVGAGI (reference sequence). This CDR3 spans 14 amino acids. The CDR3 bases are TGTGCCAGCAGCGCAGGGGGGACAGCCTATGGCTACACCTTC. Translating gives CASSAGGTAYGYTF.

The rearrangement links TRBV18 to TRBJ2-5; D may be TRBD1 (6 bases). CDR1 and CDR2 (germline): KGHSH, LQKENI. The CDR3 length is 17 residues. The V gene lost 4 bases and the J gene lost 5 bases, with 23 bases spanning the gap. CDR3: CASSLNQGTGLTETQYF. The DNA for the CDR3 is TGTGCCAGCTCACTCAACCAGGGCACAGGGTTAACCGAGACCCAGTACTTC. Supplemented by reference TRBV18 and TRBJ2-5, the full variable domain reads NAGVMQNPRHLVRRRGQEARLRCSPMKGHSHVYWYRQLPEEGLKFMVYLQKENIIDESGMPKERFSAEFPKEGPSILRIQQVVRGDSAAYFCASSLNQGTGLTETQYFGPGTRLLVL.

The rearrangement joins TRBV10-3 to TRBJ1-2; unclear D gene. The V gene's germline CDR1 is ENHRY and CDR2 SYGVKD. With 11 bases removed from V and 1 base from J, the gap between germline ends came to 14 bases. CDR3 length: 13 residues. CDR3 protein: CAARGDFNYGYTF. CDR3 nucleotide sequence: TGTGCCGCTCGAGGAGACTTTAACTATGGCTACACCTTC.

This chain joins TRBV25-1 and TRBJ1-2; 7 bases fit TRBD1. The V gene end was trimmed by 1 base and the J gene end by 5 bases; junction bases not matched to a gene: 10. This CDR3 has 16 residues. CDR1 is MGHDK, CDR2 SYGVNS, per germline. The CDR3 coding sequence is TGTGCCAGCAGTGAATTAGAAGAACAGGGGATTTATGGCTACACCTTC. It translates to CASSELEEQGIYGYTF.

The genes are TRBV24-1 and TRBJ2-7; no clear D gene. V lost 10 bases and J lost 2, with 14 bases in between. The CDR3 is 13 amino acids. Germline CDR1 KGHDR, CDR2 SFDVKD. The CDR3 coding sequence is TGTGCCACGAATGAGGAAAGCACCTACGAGCAGTACTTC. Amino acid sequence: CATNEESTYEQYF.

This chain uses TRBV4-1 with TRBJ2-1; 9 positions match TRBD2. The CDR3 consists of 17 residues. Germline lookup yields CDR1 MGHRA and CDR2 YSYEKL. Unmatched junction bases numbered 12, after V lost 4 bases and J lost 5 bases. The CDR3 loop is CASSRAGGPLSDNEQFF. The CDR3 DNA reads as TGCGCCAGCAGCCGGGCGGGGGGGCCTCTCAGCGACAATGAGCAGTTCTTC.

V usage is TRBV7-3 and J usage is TRBJ1-1; 9 bases agree with TRBD1. V trimming: 2 bases; J trimming: 5 bases; junction bases outside the gene matches: 6. In germline, CDR1 is SGHTA, CDR2 FQGTGA. The length of the CDR3 is 15 residues. The CDR3 bases are TGTGCCAGCAGCTTAGGACAGGGGCCTCGGACTGAAGCTTTCTTT. This sequence encodes CASSLGQGPRTEAFF.

This sequence joins TRBV4-1 and TRBJ2-7; the D gene is possibly TRBD1 (6 bases). The length of the CDR3 is 15 residues. Germline V gene data show CDR1 as MGHRA and CDR2 as YSYEKL. V lost 0 bases, J lost 0 bases, and 9 bases lay in between. CDR3 in amino acids: CASSQERTDSYEQYF. The CDR3 nucleotides read TGCGCCAGCAGCCAAGAAAGGACAGACTCCTACGAGCAGTACTTC.

This rearrangement joins TRBV14 to TRBJ1-2, with TRBD1 as a possible D gene (5 bases). The germline CDR1 and CDR2 sequences are SGHDN and FVKESK. Trimming removed 4 bases from V and 7 bases from J, with 16 bases in between. There are 14 residues in the CDR3. This chain's CDR3 is CASSPLGGSSGYTF. CDR3 DNA sequence: TGTGCCAGCAGCCCCCTCGGGGGGAGCAGTGGCTACACCTTC.